One and the same sample provided the 16 T cell receptor beta chains below, sequenced in a study of blood T cells in healthy people across ages. Next came a second PCR, run for about 7 to 12 cycles, which used a sample-barcoded 5' primer along with a J-beta primer mix. Each CDR3 protein gets one entry after TCRdb re-called the 5' RACE reads with MiXCR. The sample holds roughly 680,000 distinct CDR3 sequences, about half seen once. Source material: blood. The receptors originated from a woman aged 60-75 years in good health.

The V call is TRBV29-1, the J call TRBJ1-1; D is uncertain. The CDR3 contains 15 residues. V was trimmed by 4 bases and J by 7 bases, leaving 22 bases between them. CDR1 is SQVTM and CDR2 is ANQGSEA in the germline V gene. In DNA, the CDR3 is TGCAGCGTTGTAGTCCGGACGGCGACACAAGATGAAGCTTTCTTT. Translating gives CSVVVRTATQDEAFF.

The V call is TRBV28, the J call TRBJ2-1, with 10 bases matching TRBD2. The DNA matches TRBJ2-7 better at its end, which makes the J call doubtful. CDR1 MDHEN and CDR2 SYDVKM come from the germline V gene. This CDR3 comprises 15 residues. The DNA of the CDR3 is TGTGCCAGCACCCCACTTTGGACTAGCGGCTACGAGCAGTACTTC. It encodes CASTPLWTSGYEQYF.

This sequence joins TRBV4-3 and TRBJ2-1; the D is unclear. Germline assignment: CDR1 LGHNA and CDR2 YSLEER. This CDR3 is 14 amino acids long. Trimming pared 1 base from V and 10 bases from J, leaving 14 bases between. The CDR3 DNA reads TGCGCCAGCAGCCAAGTGGGTTCGGCGTACGAGCAGTTCTTC. Translation gives CASSQVGSAYEQFF.

Worth noting for this clonotype: This may be a read error: a much more frequent sequence differs by one nucleotide. The J gene is TRBJ2-7, the V gene TRBV4-2; 8 bases map to TRBD2. This CDR3 comprises 17 residues. CDR1 is LGHNA, CDR2 YNFKEQ, per germline. CDR3 loop: CASSQDLPSGFSYELYF. CDR3 DNA: TGTGCCAGCAGCCAAGATCTCCCTAGCGGGTTCTCCTACGAGCTGTACTTC.

This rearrangement joins TRBV5-5 to TRBJ2-4, with 15 nucleotides matching TRBD2. V shed 1 base, J shed 7 bases, and the junction held 3 bases outside the gene matches. This CDR3 comprises 16 residues. CDR1 is SGHKS, CDR2 YYEKEE, per germline (reference sequence). The CDR3 sequence is CASSLRGTSGRNIQYF. CDR3 coding DNA: TGTGCCAGCAGCTTGAGGGGGACTAGCGGGAGGAACATTCAGTACTTC.

In this sample, this clonotype turned up once. V is TRBV2 and J is TRBJ2-5; D might be TRBD2 (6 bases). Germline V CDR1 and CDR2: SNHLY, FYNNEI. This CDR3 spans 14 amino acids. Deletions cut 5 bases from V and 11 bases from J, with 21 bases between. The CDR3 reads CASSPRLGSNEQYF. The CDR3 DNA sequence: TGTGCCAGCAGTCCTCGACTAGGTAGCAATGAGCAGTACTTC.

This clonotype showed up just a few times. The chain employs TRBV27 and TRBJ2-1; D may be TRBD1 or TRBD2 (5 bases each). The germline V and J ends were trimmed by 6 bases and 3 bases, with 15 bases remaining between them. Looked up from germline, CDR1 is MNHEY and CDR2 is SMNVEV (reference sequence). There are 15 residues in the CDR3. The CDR3 protein is CASSPQGADYNEQFF. The CDR3 coding sequence is TGTGCCAGCAGCCCCCAGGGAGCAGACTACAATGAGCAGTTCTTC.

V usage is TRBV25-1 and J usage is TRBJ1-2; TRBD1 might be the D (5 bases). Trimming took off 7 bases at V and 5 bases at J, with 23 bases between the two ends. The CDR3 is 16 residues long. Germline values: CDR1 MGHDK, CDR2 SYGVNS. This chain's CDR3 is CASILRSQGMEYGYTF. DNA for the CDR3: TGTGCCAGCATTCTCAGGAGTCAGGGAATGGAATATGGCTACACCTTC.

The table lists this clonotype with a few counts. The chain is built from TRBV21-1 and TRBJ2-3; TRBD1, the table's D call, was not compared with the DNA. TRBV21-1 is a known pseudogene. The CDR3 sequence is 15 residues long. In DNA form, the CDR3 reads TGTGCCAGCATTCTAATGGGACAGGGTGCAGATACGCAGTATTTT. This gives the protein CASILMGQGADTQYF.

In regard to this clonotype: Given a much more abundant clone one base away, this may be a read error. The gene calls are TRBV29-1 and TRBJ2-5; unclear D gene. The length of the CDR3 is 12 residues. Germline V gene sequence: CDR1 SQVTM, CDR2 ANQGSEA. V lost 6 bases, J lost 11 bases, and 19 bases lay in between. This CDR3 is CSVRHGTYKQYF. For the CDR3, the DNA is TGCAGCGTCCGGCACGGAACCTACAAGCAGTACTTC.

This clonotype has more than one count but fewer than ten. The rearrangement uses TRBV7-9 and TRBJ2-7, with D possibly TRBD1 on 6 matching bases. The CDR3 is 14 residues long. CDR1 is SEHNR, CDR2 FQNEAQ, per germline (reference sequence). Trimming took 1 base from V and 6 from J, leaving 13 bases between them. The CDR3 region has the DNA TGTGCCAGCAGCTTAGGCAGGGGCCTTTCCGAGCAGTACTTC. Encoded protein: CASSLGRGLSEQYF.

The chain employs TRBV6-1 and TRBJ2-5; TRBD2 matches at 8 bases. CDR3 size: 16 residues. From germline, CDR1 is MNHNS and CDR2 SASEGT. The V segment lost 7 bases and the J segment 5 bases; nucleotides outside the gene matches: 15. CDR3 coding DNA: TGTGCCAGCAAAGAACATGGGCTAGCGGGCTCCGAGACCCAGTACTTC. Protein sequence: CASKEHGLAGSETQYF.

The chain carries TRBV7-2 and TRBJ2-7; TRBD2 agrees at 7 bases. Trimming cost V 5 bases and J 4 bases; bases outside gene matches: 14. CDR1 SGHTA and CDR2 FQGNSA come from the germline V gene. The CDR3 sequence is 16 residues long. The DNA for the CDR3 is TGTGCCAGCAGCCCTCTAAGGGGAGGGTCTCCATACGAGCAGTACTTC. Amino acids: CASSPLRGGSPYEQYF.

The V call is TRBV3-1, the J call TRBJ2-1; 10 positions agree with TRBD2. The CDR3 consists of 12 residues. J lost 14 bases, V lost 3 bases, and 4 bases had no gene match. Germline values: CDR1 LGHDT, CDR2 YNNKEL (reference sequence). CDR3 in amino acids: CASSHSSGREFF. CDR3 nucleotide sequence: TGTGCCAGCAGCCATTCGAGCGGGAGGGAGTTCTTC.

The chain uses TRBV18 and TRBJ1-4, with 7 bases lining up with TRBD1. This CDR3 contains 13 residues. With 6 bases clipped from V and 8 bases from J, the junction kept 6 bases outside the gene matches. Germline CDR1 is KGHSH and CDR2 is LQKENI. The CDR3 region is CASSRGQGEKLFF. CDR3 in DNA: TGTGCCAGCTCTAGGGGGCAAGGCGAAAAACTGTTTTTT. Supplemented by reference TRBV18 and TRBJ1-4, the full variable domain reads NAGVMQNPRHLVRRRGQEARLRCSPMKGHSHVYWYRQLPEEGLKFMVYLQKENIIDESGMPKERFSAEFPKEGPSILRIQQVVRGDSAAYFCASSRGQGEKLFFGSGTQLSVL.

The V gene is TRBV6-5, the J gene TRBJ2-4; the D gene is possibly TRBD1 (5 bases). Trimming left V 0 bases short and J 0 bases short, with 15 bases between. The CDR3 is 18 residues long. The germline gives CDR1 MNHEY, CDR2 SVGAGI. CDR3 sequence: CASSYSKAGAEAKNIQYF. The DNA of the CDR3 is TGTGCCAGCAGTTACTCGAAGGCTGGGGCGGAAGCCAAAAACATTCAGTACTTC.